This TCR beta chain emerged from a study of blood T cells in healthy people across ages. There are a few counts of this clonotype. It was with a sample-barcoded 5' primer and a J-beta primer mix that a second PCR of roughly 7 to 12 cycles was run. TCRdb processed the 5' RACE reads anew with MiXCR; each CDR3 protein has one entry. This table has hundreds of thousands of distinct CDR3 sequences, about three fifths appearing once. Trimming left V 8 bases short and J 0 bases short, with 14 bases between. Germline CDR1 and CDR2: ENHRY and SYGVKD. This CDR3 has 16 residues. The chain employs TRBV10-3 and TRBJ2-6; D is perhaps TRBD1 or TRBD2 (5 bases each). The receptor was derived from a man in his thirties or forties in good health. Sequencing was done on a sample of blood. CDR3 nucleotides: TGTGCCATCCCGGGACCGACGCACTCTGGGGCCAACGTCCTGACTTTC. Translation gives CAIPGPTHSGANVLTF.